This entry lists 13 T cell receptor beta chains sequenced from one sample in a study of blood T cell repertoires in COVID-19. The protocol was immunoSEQ multiplex PCR, while the TCRdb copy is restricted to in-frame clones and leaves out a portion. Seen here are over 200,000 clones, approximately 80% observed once, and the top ten hold about 9.3%. The material sequenced was PBMCs or T cells enriched from blood (not recorded which). These receptors all come from a man aged 40-49 years who had recovered from COVID-19.

This rearrangement joins TRBV5-1 to TRBJ1-2, with D possibly TRBD1 on 6 matching bases. V lost 4 bases and J 5 bases, leaving 18 bases between the germline ends. The germline CDR1 and CDR2 sequences are SGHRS and YFSETQ. CDR3 length: 15 residues. CDR3 sequence: CASSLGQRLGYGYTF. Here the CDR3 DNA reads TGCGCCAGCAGCCTCGGACAGCGGCTTGGGTATGGCTACACCTTC.

The chain links TRBV6-5 to TRBJ1-5, with a tentative D call TRBD1 (6 bases). Trimming cost V 0 bases and J 9 bases, with 12 bases left between them. The length of the CDR3 is 14 residues. Germline CDR1 reads MNHEY; CDR2 reads SVGAGI. CDR3 amino acids: CASSYSRVGGPQHF. The DNA for the CDR3 is TGTGCCAGCAGTTACTCTAGGGTAGGGGGGCCCCAGCATTTT.

In this sample, this clone turned up a few times. This chain links TRBV30 with TRBJ1-4; unclear D gene. CDR1 is GTSNPN, CDR2 SVGIG, per germline (reference sequence). V was cut by 3 bases and J by 7 bases, with 18 bases left in between. This CDR3 comprises 15 residues. This CDR3 reads CAWSGSRVRREKLFF. CDR3 DNA: TGTGCCTGGAGCGGCTCCCGGGTCCGGCGTGAAAAACTGTTTTTT.

V is TRBV28 and J is TRBJ1-5, with a weak D call TRBD1 (5 bases). Germline CDR1 and CDR2: MDHEN and SYDVKM. The CDR3 has 15 amino acids. Trimming left V 3 bases short and J 2 bases short, with 11 bases between. The CDR3 sequence is CASSFFARGNQPQHF. CDR3 DNA: TGTGCCAGCAGTTTTTTTGCCAGGGGCAATCAGCCCCAGCATTTT.

Here the CDR3 DNA reads TGCGCCAGCAGCTCCCTAGTAGGATTGGAGGATGGCTACACCTTC. It yields the protein CASSSLVGLEDGYTF. This chain connects TRBV5-1 to TRBJ1-2; D not certain. Looked up from germline, CDR1 is SGHRS and CDR2 is YFSETQ. Trimming took 3 bases from V and 6 from J, leaving 18 bases between them. This CDR3 is built from 15 residues. The full variable domain, completed using reference TRBV5-1 and TRBJ1-2, is KAGVTQTPRYLIKTRGQQVTLSCSPISGHRSVSWYQQTPGQGLQFLFEYFSETQRNKGNFPGRFSGRQFSNSRSEMNVSTLELGDSALYLCASSSLVGLEDGYTFGSGTRLTVV.

The table lists this clone with a few counts. V and J are TRBV6-1 and TRBJ1-4, with no clear D. There are 13 residues in the CDR3. Trimming took 0 bases from V and 6 from J, leaving 5 bases between them. The germline gives CDR1 MNHNS, CDR2 SASEGT. For the CDR3, the DNA is TGTGCCAGCAGTGAAGCGTATGATGAAAAACTGTTTTTT. Its translation: CASSEAYDEKLFF.

The DNA of the CDR3 is TGCGCCAGCAGCCAAGGAAGGGACAGGGGGTTGGAAAAACTGTTTTTT. This gives the protein CASSQGRDRGLEKLFF. The chain links TRBV4-1 to TRBJ1-4; the match to TRBD1 covers 11 bases. V dropped 1 base and J dropped 8; count of bases not matched to a gene: 6. Germline loops: CDR1 MGHRA, CDR2 YSYEKL. This CDR3 has 16 amino acids.

This clone was detected once. The chain carries TRBV5-1 and TRBJ1-5; 7 nucleotides align to TRBD1. Trimming removed 0 bases from V and 4 bases from J; junction bases left unmatched: 13. The CDR3 covers 18 residues. Germline V gives CDR1 SGHRS, CDR2 YFSETQ. The CDR3, as DNA: TGCGCCAGCAGCTTGGATCCCTTAAGGCAGGGGGTTAATCAGCCCCAGCATTTT. Its translation is CASSLDPLRQGVNQPQHF.

V is TRBV5-4 and J is TRBJ1-1, with 7 nucleotides matching TRBD1. V was clipped by 4 bases and J by 1 base; unmatched bases: 7. CDR3 size: 15 residues. CDR1 and CDR2 from the germline V gene are SGHNT and YYREEE (reference sequence). CDR3 nucleotides: TGTGCCAGCAGCACCCGACAGGGAAGGAACACTGAAGCTTTCTTT. Its translation: CASSTRQGRNTEAFF.

The rearrangement uses TRBV7-9 and TRBJ1-4; TRBD1 matches at 8 bases. This CDR3 has 15 amino acids. Germline V CDR1 and CDR2: SEHNR, FQNEAQ (reference sequence). J was trimmed by 5 bases and V by 4 bases; bases with no gene match: 6. CDR3 sequence reads: CASSSLDRENEKLFF. CDR3 in DNA: TGTGCCAGCAGCTCATTGGACAGGGAAAATGAAAAACTGTTTTTT.

The chain uses TRBV3-1 (or the pseudogene TRBV3-2) and TRBJ1-6; D possibly corresponds to TRBD1 (5 bases). Germline CDR1 reads LGHDT; CDR2 reads YNNKEL (reference sequence). Trimming pared 4 bases from V and 10 bases from J, leaving 14 bases between. This CDR3 comprises 14 residues. This CDR3 is CASSLSQGVSPLHF. The CDR3 region has the DNA TGTGCCAGCAGCCTATCTCAGGGCGTATCACCCCTCCACTTT.

The chain joins TRBV30 to TRBJ2-7; 8 bases align to TRBD1. The ends lost 1 base at V and 0 bases at J; junction bases unmatched: 8. Germline V CDR1 and CDR2: GTSNPN, SVGIG (reference sequence). The CDR3 is 16 residues long. The CDR3 bases are TGTGCCTGGAGTGGCATACGGGACAGGAGCTCCTACGAGCAGTACTTC. It codes for CAWSGIRDRSSYEQYF.

The chain uses TRBV30 and TRBJ1-3, with D unresolved. The V gene lost 4 bases and the J gene lost 1 base, with 11 bases spanning the gap. The CDR3 is made up of 14 amino acids. The germline gives CDR1 GTSNPN, CDR2 SVGIG (reference sequence). The CDR3 sequence: CAWIRRGSGNTIYF. In DNA form, the CDR3 reads TGTGCCTGGATTCGCCGAGGATCTGGAAACACCATATATTTT.